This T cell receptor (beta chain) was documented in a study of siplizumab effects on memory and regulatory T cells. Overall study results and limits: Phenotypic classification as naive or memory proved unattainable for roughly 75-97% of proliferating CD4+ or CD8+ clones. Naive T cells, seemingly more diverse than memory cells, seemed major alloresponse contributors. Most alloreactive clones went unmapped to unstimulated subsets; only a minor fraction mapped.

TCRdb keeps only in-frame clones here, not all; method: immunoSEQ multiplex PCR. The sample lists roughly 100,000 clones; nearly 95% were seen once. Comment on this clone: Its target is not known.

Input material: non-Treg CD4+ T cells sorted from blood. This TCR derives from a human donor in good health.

The CDR3 region is CASSRTREVTEAFF. The CDR3 DNA follows: TGTGCCAGCTCAAGGACGAGGGAGGTCACTGAAGCTTTCTTT. The chain has TRBV18 and TRBJ1-1, with D unresolved. Germline V CDR1 and CDR2: KGHSH, LQKENI. The CDR3 loop spans 14 amino acids. V was clipped by 5 bases and J by 4 bases, with 14 bases between them.